The rows below give T cell receptor beta chains drawn from one sample of a study of T cell repertoires in cytomegalovirus infection. Their recognized antigens are unknown. TCRdb independently ran MiXCR on the reads; one entry per CDR3 protein. The table records hundreds of thousands of distinct CDR3 sequences, 31% of them present only once. Material: cultured CD8+ T cells from PBMCs, obtained from culture after CMV antigen stimulation. These TCRs come from a human donor in good health (CMV status not recorded). Some clones in this sample may be carry-over from other donors' samples. Each CDR3 is given with its conserved first and last residue. The D gene is left open where the match is weak. The size entry is marked missing in some rows and otherwise reads once, few, many or a size class.

>TRBJ2-1|TRBD2|NA|TRBV7-4
CVSSPSKAGPYNEQFF
TGTGTCAGCAGCCCATCCAAAGCGGGGCCCTACAATGAGCAGTTCTTC
>TRBJ1-5|NA|NA|TRBV6-6
CASSYSGGGSNQPQHF
TGTGCCAGCAGTTACTCTGGCGGAGGTAGCAATCAGCCCCAGCATTTT
>TRBJ2-2|TRBD1|NA|TRBV10-3
CAMGQPYTGELFF
TGTGCCATGGGACAGCCCTACACCGGGGAGCTGTTTTTT
>TRBJ2-7|NA|few|TRBV19
CASSVEDRTYEQYF
TGTGCCAGTAGCGTCGAGGACAGAACCTACGAGCAGTACTTC
>TRBJ1-3|NA|many|TRBV7-2
CASSLNGAGNTIYF
TGTGCCAGCAGCTTAAACGGAGCTGGAAACACCATATATTTT
>TRBJ1-5|NA|NA|TRBV2
CASMKGKGQPQHF
TGTGCCAGCATGAAGGGCAAGGGGCAGCCCCAGCATTTT
>TRBJ1-2|NA|few|TRBV12-5
CASVTDSYGYTF
TGTGCTAGTGTTACGGACAGTTATGGCTACACCTTC
>TRBJ2-2|NA|NA|TRBV9
CASSSRWGVTGELFF
TGTGCCAGCAGCTCCAGGTGGGGGGTCACCGGGGAGCTGTTTTTT
>TRBJ2-1|TRBD2|few|TRBV6-6
CASSYWSGGRPLYNEQFF
TGTGCCAGCAGTTACTGGAGCGGGGGCCGTCCTCTCTACAATGAGCAGTTCTTC
>TRBJ2-3|NA|few|TRBV10-3
CAIYGGSTDTQYF
TGTGCCATCTACGGGGGAAGCACAGATACGCAGTATTTT
>TRBJ1-1|NA|few|TRBV10-3
CAISLAGANTEAFF
TGTGCCATCAGTCTAGCAGGGGCGAACACTGAAGCTTTCTTT
>TRBJ1-5|NA|NA|TRBV7-9
CASSLDGQPSNQPQHF
TGTGCCAGCAGCCTAGACGGACAGCCGAGCAATCAGCCCCAGCATTTT
>TRBJ2-1|NA|few|TRBV27
CASSGPAEYNEQFF
TGTGCCAGCAGTGGACCGGCAGAGTACAATGAGCAGTTCTTC